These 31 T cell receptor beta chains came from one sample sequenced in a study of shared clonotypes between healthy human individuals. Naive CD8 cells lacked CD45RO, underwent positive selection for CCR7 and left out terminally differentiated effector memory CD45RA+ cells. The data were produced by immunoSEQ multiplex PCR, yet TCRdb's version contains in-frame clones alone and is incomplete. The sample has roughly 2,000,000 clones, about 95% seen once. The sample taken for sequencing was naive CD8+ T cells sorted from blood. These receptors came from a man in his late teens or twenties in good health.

The CDR3 reads CASSLGGRVGYNEQFF. CDR3 nucleotides: TGTGCCAGCAGCTTAGGCGGGAGGGTGGGCTACAATGAGCAGTTCTTC. V is TRBV5-6 and J is TRBJ2-1; TRBD2 matches 9 bases. The V segment lost 2 bases and the J segment 3 bases; nucleotides outside the gene matches: 6. Germline CDR1 is SGHDT and CDR2 is YYEEEE. The CDR3 extends over 16 amino acids.

The CDR3 sequence is CASSLIVTSSSYEQYF. The DNA of the CDR3 is TGCGCCAGCAGCTTGATCGTCACATCGAGCTCCTACGAGCAGTACTTC. J is TRBJ2-7 and V is TRBV5-1; D unclear. The CDR3 covers 16 residues. Germline V gives CDR1 SGHRS, CDR2 YFSETQ. The V gene lost 1 base and the J gene lost 0 bases, with 14 bases spanning the gap.

The CDR3 reads CASSPTGEGAYEQYF. In nucleotides, the CDR3 is TGCGCCAGCAGCCCAACAGGGGAGGGGGCCTACGAGCAGTACTTC. The chain carries TRBV4-1 and TRBJ2-7; TRBD1 or TRBD2 may be the D gene (7 bases each). This CDR3 has 15 residues. The germline V gene encodes CDR1 MGHRA and CDR2 YSYEKL. The V end lost 4 bases, the J end lost 2 bases, and 15 bases lay between the germline ends.

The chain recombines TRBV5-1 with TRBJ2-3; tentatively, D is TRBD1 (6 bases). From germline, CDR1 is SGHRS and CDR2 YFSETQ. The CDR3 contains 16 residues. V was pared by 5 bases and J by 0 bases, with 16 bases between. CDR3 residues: CASSGQSNPSTDTQYF. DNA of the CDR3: TGCGCCAGCAGTGGACAGTCAAACCCTAGCACAGATACGCAGTATTTT.

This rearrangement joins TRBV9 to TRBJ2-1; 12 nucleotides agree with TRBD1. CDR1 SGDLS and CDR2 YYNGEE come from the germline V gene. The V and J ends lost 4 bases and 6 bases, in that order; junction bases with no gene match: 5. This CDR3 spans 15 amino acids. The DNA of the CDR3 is TGTGCCAGCAGCACGGGACAGGGGGCCCTCAATGAGCAGTTCTTC. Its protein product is CASSTGQGALNEQFF.

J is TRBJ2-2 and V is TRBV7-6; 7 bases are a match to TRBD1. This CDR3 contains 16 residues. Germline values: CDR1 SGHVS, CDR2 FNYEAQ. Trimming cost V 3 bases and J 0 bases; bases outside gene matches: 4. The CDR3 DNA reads TGTGCCAGCAGCTTTTGGACAGGCGCGAACACCGGGGAGCTGTTTTTT. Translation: CASSFWTGANTGELFF.

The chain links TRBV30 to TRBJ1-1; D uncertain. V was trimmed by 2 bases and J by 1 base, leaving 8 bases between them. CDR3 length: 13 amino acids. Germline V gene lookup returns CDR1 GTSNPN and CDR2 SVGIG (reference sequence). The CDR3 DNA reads TGTGCCTGGAGTCCCCCCGGGAACACTGAAGCTTTCTTT. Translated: CAWSPPGNTEAFF.

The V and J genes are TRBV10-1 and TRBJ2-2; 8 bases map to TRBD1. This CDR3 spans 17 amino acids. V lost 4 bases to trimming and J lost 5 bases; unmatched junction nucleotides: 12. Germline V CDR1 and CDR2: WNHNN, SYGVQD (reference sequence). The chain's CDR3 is CASSGGQGIDGTGELFF. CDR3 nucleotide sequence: TGCGCCAGCAGTGGAGGACAGGGTATCGATGGGACCGGGGAGCTGTTTTTT.

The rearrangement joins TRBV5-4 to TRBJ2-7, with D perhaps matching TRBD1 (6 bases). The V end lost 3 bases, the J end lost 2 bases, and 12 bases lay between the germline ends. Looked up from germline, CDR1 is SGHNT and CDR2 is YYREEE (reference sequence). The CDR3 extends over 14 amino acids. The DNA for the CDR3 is TGTGCCAGCAGCTACGGGACATCAGCCTACGAGCAGTACTTC. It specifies CASSYGTSAYEQYF.

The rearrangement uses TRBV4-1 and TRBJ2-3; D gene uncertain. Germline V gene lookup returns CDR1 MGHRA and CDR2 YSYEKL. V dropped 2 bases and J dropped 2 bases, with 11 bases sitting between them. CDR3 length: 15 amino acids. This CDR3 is CASSQLTVNTDTQYF. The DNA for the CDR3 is TGCGCCAGCAGCCAATTGACTGTAAACACAGATACGCAGTATTTT.

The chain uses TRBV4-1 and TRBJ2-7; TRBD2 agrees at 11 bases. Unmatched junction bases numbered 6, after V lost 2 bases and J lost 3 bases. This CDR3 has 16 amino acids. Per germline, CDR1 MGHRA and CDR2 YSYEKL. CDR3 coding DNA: TGCGCCAGCAGCCAATCCGGGCTAGCGGGGGGCTACGAGCAGTACTTC. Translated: CASSQSGLAGGYEQYF.

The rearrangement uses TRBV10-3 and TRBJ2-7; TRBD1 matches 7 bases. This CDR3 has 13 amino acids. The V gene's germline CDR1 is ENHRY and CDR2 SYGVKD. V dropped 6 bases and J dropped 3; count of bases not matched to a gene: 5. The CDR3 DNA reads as TGTGCCATCAGGCCCGGACAGGACTACGAGCAGTACTTC. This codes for CAIRPGQDYEQYF.

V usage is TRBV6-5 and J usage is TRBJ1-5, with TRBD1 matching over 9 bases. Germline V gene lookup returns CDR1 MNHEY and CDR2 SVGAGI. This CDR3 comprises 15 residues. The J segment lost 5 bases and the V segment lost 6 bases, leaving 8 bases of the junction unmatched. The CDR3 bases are TGTGCCAGCAGCGCCGGGACAGGGCTCCATCAGCCCCAGCATTTT. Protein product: CASSAGTGLHQPQHF.

DNA for the CDR3: TGCGCCAGCAGCTTGCAACAGGGTATGATTGAAGCTTTCTTT. Protein sequence: CASSLQQGMIEAFF. This sequence joins TRBV5-1 and TRBJ1-1; weak D call: TRBD1 (6 bases). This CDR3 is built from 14 residues. V lost 1 base and J lost 7, with 14 bases in between. Germline-derived CDR1 and CDR2 are SGHRS and YFSETQ.

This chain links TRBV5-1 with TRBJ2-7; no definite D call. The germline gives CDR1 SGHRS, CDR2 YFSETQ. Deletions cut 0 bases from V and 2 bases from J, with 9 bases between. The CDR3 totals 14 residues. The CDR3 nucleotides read TGCGCCAGCAGCTTGGGAGACGGCCCCTACGAGCAGTACTTC. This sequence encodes CASSLGDGPYEQYF.

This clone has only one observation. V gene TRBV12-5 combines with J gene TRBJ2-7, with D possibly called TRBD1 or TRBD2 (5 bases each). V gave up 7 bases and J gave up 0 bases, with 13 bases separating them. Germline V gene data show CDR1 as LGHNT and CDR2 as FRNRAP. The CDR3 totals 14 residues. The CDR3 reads CASARGDASYEQYF. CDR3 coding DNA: TGTGCTAGTGCTCGAGGGGACGCCTCCTACGAGCAGTACTTC. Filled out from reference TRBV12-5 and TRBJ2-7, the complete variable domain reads DARVTQTPRHKVTEMGQEVTMRCQPILGHNTVFWYRQTMMQGLELLAYFRNRAPLDDSGMPKDRFSAEMPDATLATLKIQPSEPRDSAVYFCASARGDASYEQYFGPGTRLTVT.

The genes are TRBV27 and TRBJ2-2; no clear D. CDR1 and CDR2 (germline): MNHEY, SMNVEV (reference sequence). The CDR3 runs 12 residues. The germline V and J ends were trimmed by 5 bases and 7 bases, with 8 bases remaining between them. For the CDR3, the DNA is TGTGCCAGCAGTCCTTGGATCGGGGAGCTGTTTTTT. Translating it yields CASSPWIGELFF.

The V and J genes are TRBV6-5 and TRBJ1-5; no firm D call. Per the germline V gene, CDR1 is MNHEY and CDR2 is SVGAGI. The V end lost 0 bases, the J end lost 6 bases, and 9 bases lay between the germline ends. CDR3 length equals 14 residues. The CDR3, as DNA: TGTGCCAGCAGTTACTCGGAGGATAGTCAGCCCCAGCATTTT. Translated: CASSYSEDSQPQHF.

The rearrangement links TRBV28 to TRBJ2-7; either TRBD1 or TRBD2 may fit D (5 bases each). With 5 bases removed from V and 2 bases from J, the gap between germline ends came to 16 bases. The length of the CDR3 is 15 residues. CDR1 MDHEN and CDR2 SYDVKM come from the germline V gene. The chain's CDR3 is CASSATGRLPYEQYF. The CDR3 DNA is TGTGCCAGCAGTGCAACGGGGCGATTACCCTACGAGCAGTACTTC. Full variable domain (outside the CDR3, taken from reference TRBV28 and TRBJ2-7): DVKVTQSSRYLVKRTGEKVFLECVQDMDHENMFWYRQDPGLGLRLIYFSYDVKMKEKGDIPEGYSVSREKKERFSLILESASTNQTSMYLCASSATGRLPYEQYFGPGTRLTVT.

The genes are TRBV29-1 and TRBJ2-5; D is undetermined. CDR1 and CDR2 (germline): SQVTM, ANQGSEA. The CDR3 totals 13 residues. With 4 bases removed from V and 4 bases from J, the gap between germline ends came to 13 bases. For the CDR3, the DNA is TGCAGCGTTGCGGCACCCACGGGAGAGACCCAGTACTTC. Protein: CSVAAPTGETQYF.

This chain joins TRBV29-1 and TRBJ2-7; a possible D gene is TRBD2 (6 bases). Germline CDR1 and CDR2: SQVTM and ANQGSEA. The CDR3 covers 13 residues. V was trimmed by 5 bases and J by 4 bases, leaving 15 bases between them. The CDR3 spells CSVRDGGGYEQYF. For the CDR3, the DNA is TGCAGCGTTAGGGACGGAGGAGGGTACGAGCAGTACTTC.

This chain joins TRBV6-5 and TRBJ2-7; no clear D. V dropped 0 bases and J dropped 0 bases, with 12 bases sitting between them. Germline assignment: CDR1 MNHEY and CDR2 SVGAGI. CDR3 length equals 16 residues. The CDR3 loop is CASSYSAGPLSYEQYF. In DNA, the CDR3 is TGTGCCAGCAGTTACTCGGCAGGACCCCTCTCCTACGAGCAGTACTTC.

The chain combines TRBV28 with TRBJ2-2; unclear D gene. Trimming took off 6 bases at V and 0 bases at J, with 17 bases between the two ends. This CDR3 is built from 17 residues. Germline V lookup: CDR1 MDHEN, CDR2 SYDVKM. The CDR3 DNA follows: TGTGCCAGCAGCCTACAGTGGACCTTAACGAACACCGGGGAGCTGTTTTTT. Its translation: CASSLQWTLTNTGELFF.

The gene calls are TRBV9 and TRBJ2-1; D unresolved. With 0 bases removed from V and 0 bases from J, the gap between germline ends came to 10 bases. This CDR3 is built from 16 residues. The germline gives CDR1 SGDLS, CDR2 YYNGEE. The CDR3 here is CASSVVADSSYNEQFF. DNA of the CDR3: TGTGCCAGCAGCGTAGTGGCGGATAGCTCCTACAATGAGCAGTTCTTC. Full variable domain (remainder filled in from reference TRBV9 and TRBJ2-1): DSGVTQTPKHLITATGQRVTLRCSPRSGDLSVYWYQQSLDQGLQFLIQYYNGEERAKGNILERFSAQQFPDLHSELNLSSLELGDSALYFCASSVVADSSYNEQFFGPGTRLTVL.

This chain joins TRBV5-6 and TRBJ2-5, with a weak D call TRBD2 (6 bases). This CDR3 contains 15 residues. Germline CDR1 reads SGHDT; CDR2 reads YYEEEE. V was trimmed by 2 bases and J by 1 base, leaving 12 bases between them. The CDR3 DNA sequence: TGTGCCAGCAGCTTCCTCGGGGGTTTCCAAGAGACCCAGTACTTC. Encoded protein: CASSFLGGFQETQYF.

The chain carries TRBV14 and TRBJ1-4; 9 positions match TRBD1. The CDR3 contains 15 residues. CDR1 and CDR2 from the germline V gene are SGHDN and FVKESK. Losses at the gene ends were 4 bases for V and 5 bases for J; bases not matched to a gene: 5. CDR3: CASSLTTGGNEKLFF. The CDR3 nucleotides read TGTGCCAGCAGCCTTACGACAGGGGGGAATGAAAAACTGTTTTTT.

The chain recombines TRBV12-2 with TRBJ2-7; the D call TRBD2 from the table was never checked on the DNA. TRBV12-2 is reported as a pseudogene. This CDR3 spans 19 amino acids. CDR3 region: CASLKPRGSGSRDSYEQYF. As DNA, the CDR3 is TGTGCAAGTCTCAAACCTAGGGGTAGCGGGAGTAGGGACTCCTACGAGCAGTACTTC.

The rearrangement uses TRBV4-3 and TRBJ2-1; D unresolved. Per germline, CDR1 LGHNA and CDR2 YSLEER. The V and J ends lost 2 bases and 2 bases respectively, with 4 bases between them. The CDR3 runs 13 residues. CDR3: CASSQPAYNEQFF. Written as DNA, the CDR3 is TGCGCCAGCAGCCAACCAGCCTACAATGAGCAGTTCTTC.

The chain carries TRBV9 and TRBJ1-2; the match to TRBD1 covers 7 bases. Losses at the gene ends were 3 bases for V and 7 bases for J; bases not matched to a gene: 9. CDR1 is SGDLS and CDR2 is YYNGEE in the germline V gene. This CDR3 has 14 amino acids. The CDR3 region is CASSEPGRGTGYTF. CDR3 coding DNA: TGTGCCAGCAGCGAGCCTGGCAGGGGGACTGGCTACACCTTC.

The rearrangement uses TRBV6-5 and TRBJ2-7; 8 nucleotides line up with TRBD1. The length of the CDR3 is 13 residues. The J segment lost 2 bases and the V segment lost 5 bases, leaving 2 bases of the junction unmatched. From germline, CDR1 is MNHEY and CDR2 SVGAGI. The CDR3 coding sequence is TGTGCCAGCAGTAAGACAGGGGCCTACGAGCAGTACTTC. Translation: CASSKTGAYEQYF.

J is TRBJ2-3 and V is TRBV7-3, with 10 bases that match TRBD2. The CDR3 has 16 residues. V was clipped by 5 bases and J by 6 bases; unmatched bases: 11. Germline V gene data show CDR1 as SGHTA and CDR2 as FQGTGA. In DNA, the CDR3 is TGTGCCAGCAGCCCGGTTTCTAGCGGGGGAGCCGATACGCAGTATTTT. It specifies CASSPVSSGGADTQYF.